The present T cell receptor (beta chain) was sequenced within a study of blood T cell repertoires in COVID-19. Study summary: Samples of COVID-19 (acute and convalescent) were obtained from the United States, Italy and Spain. Sources were T cells, B-cell-depleted T cells, or PBMCs; the material itself was cDNA or gDNA.

The CDR3 extends over 14 amino acids. The J segment lost 0 bases and the V segment lost 4 bases, leaving 6 bases of the junction unmatched. Germline CDR1 is GTSNPN and CDR2 is SVGIG (reference sequence). As handled by the study authors: How many nucleated cells were present was estimated from reference gene primer amplification. Assay: immunoSEQ multiplex PCR; the TCRdb copy retains only in-frame clones and omits some. The DNA was the basis for D and trimming; V, J and clone size are from that table. This sample has 200,000 or so clones, with roughly three quarters found just once. This clone was detected only a few times.

This TCR came from a man aged 55-75 years with active or convalescent COVID-19. This chain connects TRBV30 to TRBJ2-7; 7 nucleotides agree with TRBD2. Sample: peripheral blood. The CDR3 loop reads CAWKSGGFSYEQYF. The CDR3 DNA reads TGTGCCTGGAAATCGGGAGGCTTCTCCTACGAGCAGTACTTC. Drawing the rest from reference TRBV30 and TRBJ2-7, the complete variable domain is SQTIHQWPATLVQPVGSPLSLECTVEGTSNPNLYWYRQAAGRGLQLLFYSVGIGQISSEVPQNLSASRPQDRQFILSSKKLLLSDSGFYLCAWKSGGFSYEQYFGPGTRLTVT.